This T cell receptor beta chain was recovered during a study of CD8 T cells in Susac syndrome. Study conclusions and caveats: The study conceded that relatively few individuals underwent its TCR sequencing and HLA analysis.

This CDR3 spans 15 amino acids. Trimming stripped 2 bases from V and 3 bases from J, with 15 bases between. The V gene's germline CDR1 is SGHRS and CDR2 YFSETQ. Remarks on this clonotype: Its antigen remains unidentified.

The CD8+ and CD4+ T cells were negatively isolated, with the TEMRA cells enriched by FACS. An input of about 0.5 to 1 ug of RNA was subjected to reverse transcription using random hexamers. TCRdb independently ran MiXCR on the immunoSEQ multiplex PCR reads; one entry per CDR3 protein. The sample contains some 200,000 distinct CDR3 sequences, approximately 95% of which appear only once. The sequenced sample was CD4+ T cells from PBMCs. The chain employs TRBV5-1 and TRBJ2-7; weak D call: TRBD1 (6 bases). The receptor was derived from a human donor in good health. CDR3: CASSFSPGTLYEQYF. The CDR3 DNA follows: TGCGCCAGCAGCTTCTCCCCCGGGACACTCTACGAGCAGTACTTC.